This T cell receptor (beta chain) comes out of a study of CXCR3-negative and CXCR3-positive naive CD8 T cells. General study findings and limits: Memory cells differed in TRBV-TRBJ usage, but naive CXCR3-negative and CXCR3-positive cells had similar usage. Comparably high diversity was seen in both naive subsets, and much lower diversity in memory CD8+ cells. Hydrophobicity of TRB CDR3s was greater in CXCR3-positive naive cells than in CXCR3-negative naive cells.

All TRB cDNA libraries came from 5' RACE performed with UMI labels. TCRdb reprocessed the 5' RACE reads and keeps a single row for each CDR3 protein, giving no DNA. This table holds around 140,000 distinct CDR3 sequences. Sorts performed in triplicate captured 300,000 or so cells each from every CD8+ T cell subset. A CD45RO-CCR7+CD27+CD95- profile was what naive CD8+ T cells displayed. Concerning this clonotype: No antigen is known for it.

CDR3 length: 14 residues. Per the germline V gene, CDR1 is SQVTM and CDR2 is ANQGSEA. The gene calls are TRBV29-1 and TRBJ2-7; absent DNA, TCRdb's TRBD1 call cannot be checked. Sequencing was carried out using naive CXCR3+ CD8+ T cells from blood. Documented subset: CD45RO-CCR7+CD27+CD95- naive CD8+ T cells expressing CXCR3 (TNR3+). The TCR was taken from a human donor in good health. Some clones in this sample may be carry-over from other donors' samples. The CDR3 loop reads CSVVKGGGFIEQYF.